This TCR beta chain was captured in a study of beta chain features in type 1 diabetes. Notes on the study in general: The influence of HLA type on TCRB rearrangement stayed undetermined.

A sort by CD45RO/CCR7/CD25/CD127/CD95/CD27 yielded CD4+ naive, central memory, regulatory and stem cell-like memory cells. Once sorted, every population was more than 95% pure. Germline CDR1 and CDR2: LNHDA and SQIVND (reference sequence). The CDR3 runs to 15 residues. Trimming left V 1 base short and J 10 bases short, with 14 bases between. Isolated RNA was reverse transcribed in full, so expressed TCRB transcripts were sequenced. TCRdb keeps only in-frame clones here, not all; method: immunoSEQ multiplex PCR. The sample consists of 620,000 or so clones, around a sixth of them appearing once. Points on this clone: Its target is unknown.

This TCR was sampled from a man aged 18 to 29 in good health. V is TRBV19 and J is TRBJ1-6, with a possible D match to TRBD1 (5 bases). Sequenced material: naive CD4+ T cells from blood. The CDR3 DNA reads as TGTGCCAGTAGTATAGGGGGGATCTACGGGTCACCCCTCCACTTT. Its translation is CASSIGGIYGSPLHF. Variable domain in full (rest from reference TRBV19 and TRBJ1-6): DGGITQSPKYLFRKEGQNVTLSCEQNLNHDAMYWYRQDPGQGLRLIYYSQIVNDFQKGDIAEGYSVSREKKESFPLTVTSAQKNPTAFYLCASSIGGIYGSPLHFGNGTRLTVT.